A single sample is the source of the 12 T cell receptor beta chains below, sequenced in a study of cytomegalovirus exposure and HLA in healthy donors. PCR primers comprised 60 Vbeta and 13 Jbeta primers. TCRdb's table, derived via immunoSEQ multiplex PCR, lists solely in-frame clones and lacks some. The repertoire holds some 250,000 clones, 82% seen once, with 5% to 6.5% in the top ten. Sample: PBMCs. The receptors here all came from a woman in her thirties or forties in good health and CMV-seropositive.

The genes are TRBV7-3 and TRBJ1-1; possible D gene TRBD1, 5 bases. From germline, CDR1 is SGHTA and CDR2 FQGTGA. V gave up 4 bases and J gave up 5 bases, with 20 bases separating them. The CDR3 consists of 16 residues. The CDR3 loop reads CASSSPSAGRETEAFF. CDR3 in DNA: TGTGCCAGCAGCTCACCCTCAGCAGGGAGGGAAACTGAAGCTTTCTTT. The variable domain in full, completed from reference TRBV7-3 and TRBJ1-1, reads GAGVSQTPSNKVTEKGKYVELRCDPISGHTALYWYRQSLGQGPEFLIYFQGTGAADDSGLPNDRFFAVRPEGSVSTLKIQRTERGDSAVYLCASSSPSAGRETEAFFGQGTRLTVV.

The chain has TRBV7-9 and TRBJ1-2; D remains unclear. The ends were cut back, 1 base at V and 4 bases at J, with 7 bases in the middle. The CDR3 consists of 13 residues. Germline CDR1 reads SEHNR; CDR2 reads FQNEAQ (reference sequence). The CDR3 DNA reads as TGTGCCAGCAGCTTAGTCGGAGGCTATGGCTACACCTTC. It yields the protein CASSLVGGYGYTF.

This clone has only a few counts. The J gene is TRBJ1-2, the V gene TRBV30; D is unclear. This CDR3 spans 12 amino acids. Trimming left V 0 bases short and J 6 bases short, with 8 bases between. Per germline, CDR1 GTSNPN and CDR2 SVGIG (reference sequence). CDR3 amino acids: CAWSVAGDGYTF. The CDR3, as DNA: TGTGCCTGGAGTGTGGCCGGGGATGGCTACACCTTC.

The CDR3 DNA reads as TGTGCCAGCGGGCGGGACAGGGGCTACGAGCAGTACTTC. This codes for CASGRDRGYEQYF. The chain carries TRBV6-1 and TRBJ2-7; 10 bases line up with TRBD1. CDR1 and CDR2 from the germline V gene are MNHNS and SASEGT. The CDR3 is 13 residues long. J lost 3 bases, V lost 8 bases, and 4 bases had no gene match.

V gene TRBV30 combines with J gene TRBJ1-1, with 8 bases fitting TRBD1. The germline V gene has CDR1 GTSNPN and CDR2 SVGIG (reference sequence). The CDR3 is 13 amino acids. V trimming: 2 bases; J trimming: 5 bases; junction bases outside the gene matches: 4. In DNA form, the CDR3 reads TGTGCCTGGAGTCCTAGACAGGGGACTGAAGCTTTCTTT. As protein: CAWSPRQGTEAFF.

This chain connects TRBV7-6 to TRBJ2-2; D is unresolved. There are 14 residues in the CDR3. Germline V gene sequence: CDR1 SGHVS, CDR2 FNYEAQ. Trimming shortened V by 7 bases and J by 4 bases, and 13 bases separated the two germline ends. CDR3 bases: TGTGCCAGCAAATTAACAGTGACCACCGGGGAGCTGTTTTTT. It yields the protein CASKLTVTTGELFF.

This CDR3 reads CASSVDSGSNQPQHF. The CDR3 DNA reads as TGTGCCAGCAGCGTTGACAGCGGGAGCAATCAGCCCCAGCATTTT. The gene calls are TRBV9 and TRBJ1-5; tentatively, D is TRBD1 (5 bases). The germline V gene encodes CDR1 SGDLS and CDR2 YYNGEE. The CDR3 is made up of 15 amino acids. V dropped 2 bases and J dropped 1 base, with 10 bases sitting between them.

This chain joins TRBV30 and TRBJ2-3, with 15 bases identical to TRBD2. Trimming took 1 base from V and 4 from J; bases not matched to a gene: 6. The V gene's germline CDR1 is GTSNPN and CDR2 SVGIG (reference sequence). The CDR3 extends over 17 amino acids. CDR3 protein: CAWSDSRTSGRADTQYF. The DNA of the CDR3 is TGTGCCTGGAGTGACTCTCGGACTAGCGGGAGGGCAGATACGCAGTATTTT.

The chain carries TRBV15 and TRBJ1-3; possible D gene TRBD1, 5 bases. There are 13 residues in the CDR3. Germline CDR1 is LNHNV and CDR2 is YYDKDF (reference sequence). Trimming took off 7 bases at V and 4 bases at J, with 11 bases between the two ends. The CDR3 protein is CATNPDRGNTIYF. Here the CDR3 DNA reads TGTGCCACCAACCCAGACAGAGGAAACACCATATATTTT.

This clone appeared a single time. J is TRBJ2-1 and V is TRBV4-1, with 7 positions matching TRBD2. CDR1 MGHRA and CDR2 YSYEKL come from the germline V gene. The CDR3 totals 17 residues. Unmatched junction bases numbered 9, after V lost 0 bases and J lost 4 bases. The CDR3 sequence: CASSQDQSGASYNEQFF. For the CDR3, the DNA is TGCGCCAGCAGCCAAGATCAGAGCGGGGCATCATACAATGAGCAGTTCTTC.

The V and J genes are TRBV6-1 and TRBJ2-5; the D gene is possibly TRBD1 (6 bases). The DNA end lines up better with TRBJ2-7; the J call may be wrong. Germline values: CDR1 MNHNS, CDR2 SASEGT. CDR3 length: 14 residues. The CDR3 here is CASSESTGFHEQYF. The CDR3 coding sequence is TGTGCCAGCAGTGAATCGACAGGCTTCCACGAGCAGTACTTC.

The rearrangement joins TRBV28 to TRBJ1-2, with 9 bases aligning to TRBD1. Trimming cost V 2 bases and J 7 bases; bases outside gene matches: 5. The CDR3 loop spans 14 amino acids. Germline-derived CDR1 and CDR2 are MDHEN and SYDVKM. DNA for the CDR3: TGTGCCAGCAGTTTAGGGGGACAGGGTTTTGGCTACACCTTC. Protein sequence: CASSLGGQGFGYTF.